The present T cell receptor (beta chain) was sequenced within a study of T cells after yellow fever vaccination. Study context: Libraries from low-cell-number fractions were prepared with the SMART-Seq v4 Ultra Low Input RNA kit.

Overall study findings and caveats: Clonotype sharing between CD4 and CD8 compartments was small. After the booster, around 95% of CD4 and about nine tenths of CD8 primary-response clones were re-detected.

One entry per CDR3 protein, called by TCRdb with MiXCR from the 5' RACE reads. The sample shows about 130,000 distinct CDR3 sequences, about 7% of them seen only once. This clonotype was seen at least ten times. Its specificity is not known. This TCR came from a man aged 18 to 30 who received the YFV17D yellow fever vaccine. This specimen consisted of CD4+ T cells sorted from PBMCs, obtained 9 to 11 days after the first yellow fever vaccination.

The CDR3 here is CASSKGTARTNTGELFF. As DNA, the CDR3 is TGCGCCAGCAGCAAGGGGACAGCCCGAACGAACACCGGGGAGCTGTTTTTT. This chain joins TRBV5-1 and TRBJ2-2; 7 bases are shared with TRBD1. V was clipped by 4 bases and J by 0 bases; unmatched bases: 9. Germline CDR1 is SGHRS and CDR2 is YFSETQ. This CDR3 spans 17 amino acids.